This T cell receptor (beta chain) was found in a study of T cell repertoires in cytomegalovirus infection. Germline loops: CDR1 SGHRS, CDR2 YFSETQ. This CDR3 region has 15 residues. V lost 5 bases, J lost 4 bases, and 6 bases stayed unmatched. Findings and caveats of the study: It was HLA-C-restricted CMV-specific TCR beta clonotypes that dominated the response ex vivo.

TCRdb analysed the reads with MiXCR anew, one entry per CDR3 protein. The repertoire holds 400,000 to 600,000 distinct CDR3 sequences, with approximately 46% as singletons. Remarks on this clonotype: Its specificity is not known.

The rearrangement joins TRBV5-1 to TRBJ2-2, with TRBD1 identical over 9 bases. This TCR derives from a human donor in good health (CMV status not recorded). Some clones in this sample may be carry-over from other donors' samples. The sequenced sample was cultured PBMCs, obtained from culture after CMV antigen stimulation. CDR3 DNA sequence: TGCGCCAGCAGTCCGGACAGGGGAAGCACCGGGGAGCTGTTTTTT. It is translated as CASSPDRGSTGELFF. The full variable domain, rest sourced from reference TRBV5-1 and TRBJ2-2, is KAGVTQTPRYLIKTRGQQVTLSCSPISGHRSVSWYQQTPGQGLQFLFEYFSETQRNKGNFPGRFSGRQFSNSRSEMNVSTLELGDSALYLCASSPDRGSTGELFFGEGSRLTVL.